This T cell receptor (beta chain) was profiled in a study of blood T cell repertoires in COVID-19. The germline V gene encodes CDR1 SEHNR and CDR2 FQNEAQ (reference sequence). J lost 3 bases, V lost 10 bases, and 15 bases had no gene match. The CDR3 loop spans 16 amino acids. This clone was seen more than once but under ten times. The table came from immunoSEQ multiplex PCR; TCRdb's copy has only in-frame clones and leaves some out. The sample lists over 200,000 clones, over 75% occurring once. The sequenced sample was PBMCs or T cells enriched from blood (not recorded which). V gene TRBV7-9 combines with J gene TRBJ2-1; 7 positions match TRBD2. The origin of this receptor is a man in his forties who had recovered from COVID-19. The CDR3 here is CATSQPASGDYNEQFF. CDR3 nucleotides: TGTGCCACTTCACAACCCGCTAGCGGAGACTACAATGAGCAGTTCTTC.